A single sample is the source of the 18 T cell receptor beta chains below, sequenced in a study of identical twins. TCRdb called the 5' RACE reads again in MiXCR, with one record for every CDR3 protein. In the table there are fewer than 500,000 distinct CDR3 sequences, about 24% of which are singletons. These data were also reused for a study on T cells expressing NK-cell markers.

The sample consisted of CD4+ T cells sorted from blood. The receptors here all came from a woman younger than 30 in good health.

In nucleotides, the CDR3 is TGTGCCAGTAGTATTGGTGCGGAAGGCAGTGAGCAGTTCTTC. It specifies CASSIGAEGSEQFF. V usage is TRBV19 and J usage is TRBJ2-1; D ambiguous. Germline CDR1 is LNHDA and CDR2 is SQIVND (reference sequence). The CDR3 has 14 residues. V dropped 3 bases and J dropped 9 bases, with 15 bases sitting between them.

There are a few counts of this clonotype. The chain links TRBV12-3 or TRBV12-4 to TRBJ2-5; TRBD2 agrees at 13 bases. V lost 5 bases, J lost 4 bases, and 13 bases stayed unmatched. The CDR3 extends over 18 amino acids. CDR3 loop: CASSPGRLAGGRRETQYF. The CDR3 DNA reads TGTGCCAGCAGTCCCGGGAGACTAGCGGGGGGCCGGAGAGAGACCCAGTACTTC.

J is TRBJ2-1 and V is TRBV11-3; possibly TRBD1 for D (6 bases). The CDR3 is 13 amino acids. Trimming pared 4 bases from V and 8 bases from J, leaving 12 bases between. Germline CDR1 reads SGHNT; CDR2 reads YENEEA. DNA for the CDR3: TGTGCCAGCAGCTACGGACAGTTCGATGAGCAGTTCTTC. It specifies CASSYGQFDEQFF.

This clonotype was counted only a few times. J is TRBJ1-2 and V is TRBV4-3; possibly TRBD1 for D (5 bases). This CDR3 has 17 residues. Trimming took 1 base from V and 4 from J, leaving 19 bases between them. CDR1 and CDR2 (germline): LGHNA, YSLEER. In DNA form, the CDR3 reads TGCGCCAGCAGCCAAGGTTTTGTTGGGGGGGACCTCTATGGCTACACCTTC. It specifies CASSQGFVGGDLYGYTF.

This clonotype was seen only a few times. The chain links TRBV5-1 to TRBJ1-1; weak D call: TRBD1 (6 bases). CDR1 is SGHRS, CDR2 YFSETQ, per germline. This CDR3 is 15 amino acids long. Deletions cut 4 bases from V and 1 base from J, with 14 bases between. The CDR3 DNA sequence: TGCGCCAGCAGCCCACCGGGACACCCGAACACTGAAGCTTTCTTT. It encodes CASSPPGHPNTEAFF. The variable domain in full, completed from reference TRBV5-1 and TRBJ1-1, reads KAGVTQTPRYLIKTRGQQVTLSCSPISGHRSVSWYQQTPGQGLQFLFEYFSETQRNKGNFPGRFSGRQFSNSRSEMNVSTLELGDSALYLCASSPPGHPNTEAFFGQGTRLTVV.

The rearrangement uses TRBV20-1 and TRBJ1-6, with D possibly matching TRBD1 (6 bases). Trimming pared 1 base from V and 0 bases from J, leaving 10 bases between. Germline-derived CDR1 and CDR2 are DFQATT and SNEGSKA (reference sequence). The CDR3 spans 16 residues. CDR3 sequence reads: CSARVTGSSYNSPLHF. The CDR3 region has the DNA TGCAGTGCTAGAGTAACAGGGAGCTCCTATAATTCACCCCTCCACTTT.

The J gene is TRBJ2-1, the V gene TRBV24-1, with D perhaps TRBD1 or TRBD2 (5 bases each). Per the germline V gene, CDR1 is KGHDR and CDR2 is SFDVKD. There are 12 residues in the CDR3. Trimming removed 7 bases from V and 9 bases from J, with 12 bases in between. The CDR3 DNA reads as TGTGCCACCAGCAGCGGACACAGTGAGCAGTTCTTC. Protein: CATSSGHSEQFF.

This sequence joins TRBV15 and TRBJ2-2; D gene unclear. The CDR3 totals 15 residues. Germline-derived CDR1 and CDR2 are LNHNV and YYDKDF (reference sequence). The ends were cut back, 0 bases at V and 1 base at J, with 6 bases in the middle. CDR3 residues: CATSRDHKNTGELFF. In nucleotides, the CDR3 is TGTGCCACCAGCAGAGATCACAAGAACACCGGGGAGCTGTTTTTT.

This clonotype was found a few times. The CDR3 DNA sequence: TGCAGTGCTCCGGGACAGCTCTACGAGCAGTACTTC. Amino acid sequence: CSAPGQLYEQYF. J is TRBJ2-7 and V is TRBV20-1, with 7 bases aligning to TRBD1. Trimming took 5 bases from V and 3 from J; bases not matched to a gene: 4. From germline, CDR1 is DFQATT and CDR2 SNEGSKA (reference sequence). This CDR3 spans 12 amino acids.

The V call is TRBV18, the J call TRBJ1-2; the D gene is possibly TRBD1 (6 bases). The V end was cut by 6 bases, the J end by 2 bases, with 16 bases between. Germline V gene lookup returns CDR1 KGHSH and CDR2 LQKENI. This CDR3 comprises 15 residues. The CDR3 DNA reads TGTGCCAGCTCCCCTGGACAGATACAGAACTATGGCTACACCTTC. Residues: CASSPGQIQNYGYTF.

The V and J genes are TRBV7-9 and TRBJ2-7, with D possibly matching TRBD2 (5 bases). With 5 bases removed from V and 2 bases from J, the gap between germline ends came to 16 bases. The germline V gene encodes CDR1 SEHNR and CDR2 FQNEAQ (reference sequence). The CDR3 has 15 residues. This chain's CDR3 is CASSTDWGAPYEQYF. The CDR3 nucleotides are TGTGCCAGCAGCACCGACTGGGGAGCGCCCTACGAGCAGTACTTC. The full variable domain, in which reference TRBV7-9 and TRBJ2-7 provide the parts outside the CDR3, is DTGVSQNPRHKITKRGQNVTFRCDPISEHNRLYWYRQTLGQGPEFLTYFQNEAQLEKSRLLSDRFSAERPKGSFSTLEIQRTEQGDSAMYLCASSTDWGAPYEQYFGPGTRLTVT.

This clonotype was found a few times. The chain has TRBV5-6 and TRBJ1-1; 8 nucleotides match TRBD1. Germline V gene sequence: CDR1 SGHDT, CDR2 YYEEEE. The CDR3 contains 15 residues. The V segment lost 4 bases and the J segment 2 bases; nucleotides outside the gene matches: 7. The CDR3 loop reads CASSAYRGGNTEAFF. CDR3 sequence (DNA): TGTGCCAGCAGCGCCTACAGGGGGGGAAACACTGAAGCTTTCTTT. The full variable domain, in which reference TRBV5-6 and TRBJ1-1 provide the parts outside the CDR3, is DAGVTQSPTHLIKTRGQQVTLRCSPKSGHDTVSWYQQALGQGPQFIFQYYEEEERQRGNFPDRFSGHQFPNYSSELNVNALLLGDSALYLCASSAYRGGNTEAFFGQGTRLTVV.

This clonotype has only a few counts. The J gene is TRBJ2-1, the V gene TRBV6-1, with D possibly being TRBD2 (6 bases). The CDR3 length is 15 residues. V lost 6 bases and J lost 0, with 12 bases in between. CDR1 is MNHNS, CDR2 SASEGT, per germline. CDR3 amino acids: CASSLSGPSYNEQFF. CDR3 bases: TGTGCCAGCAGCTTAAGCGGGCCCTCCTACAATGAGCAGTTCTTC.

The chain has TRBV7-2 and TRBJ2-5, with D unclear. V lost 1 base and J lost 0, with 6 bases in between. The CDR3 has 14 residues. In germline, CDR1 is SGHTA, CDR2 FQGNSA. As DNA, the CDR3 is TGTGCCAGCAGCTTAGATATGTACCAAGAGACCCAGTACTTC. Residues: CASSLDMYQETQYF.

This clonotype has ten or more counts. This chain joins TRBV12-3 or TRBV12-4 and TRBJ1-5; perhaps TRBD1 as D (5 bases). V was clipped by 6 bases and J by 2 bases, with 14 bases between them. This CDR3 spans 15 amino acids. The CDR3 DNA is TGTGCCAGCAGACTAGGAGGGGAAGGCAATCAGCCCCAGCATTTT. Protein product: CASRLGGEGNQPQHF.

This clonotype has a handful of counts. V gene TRBV9 combines with J gene TRBJ2-1; TRBD2 matches at 11 bases. Germline V CDR1 and CDR2: SGDLS, YYNGEE. Trimming took 5 bases from V and 5 from J; bases not matched to a gene: 6. This CDR3 contains 15 residues. CDR3 DNA sequence: TGTGCCAGCAGTTTTGGACTAGCGGGTCACAATGAGCAGTTCTTC. Its translation: CASSFGLAGHNEQFF.

There are a few counts of this clonotype. This chain joins TRBV5-1 and TRBJ2-7; D gene ambiguous. The germline V gene has CDR1 SGHRS and CDR2 YFSETQ. Trimming removed 4 bases at V and 6 bases at J, with 23 bases between. CDR3 length equals 16 residues. CDR3 region: CASSGVSPAVTGEQYF. DNA of the CDR3: TGCGCCAGCAGCGGGGTTTCTCCCGCGGTGACCGGCGAGCAGTACTTC.

This clonotype was seen a few times. The chain carries TRBV24-1 and TRBJ2-2, with unresolved D. Trimming shortened V by 4 bases and J by 0 bases, and 2 bases separated the two germline ends. Germline V gene data show CDR1 as KGHDR and CDR2 as SFDVKD. The CDR3 extends over 13 amino acids. CDR3 loop: CATSETNTGELFF. The CDR3 nucleotides are TGTGCCACCAGTGAGACGAACACCGGGGAGCTGTTTTTT.